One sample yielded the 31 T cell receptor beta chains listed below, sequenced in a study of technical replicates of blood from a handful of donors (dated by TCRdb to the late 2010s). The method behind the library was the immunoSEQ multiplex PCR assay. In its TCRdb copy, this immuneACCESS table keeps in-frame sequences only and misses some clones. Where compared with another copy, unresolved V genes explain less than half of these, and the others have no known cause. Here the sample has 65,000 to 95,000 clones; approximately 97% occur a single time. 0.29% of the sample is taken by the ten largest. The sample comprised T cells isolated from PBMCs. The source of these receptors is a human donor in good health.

The CDR3 DNA follows: TGTGCCAGCAGTGGTGATCGGCAGGGCCAATTTGATACGCAGTATTTT. It specifies CASSGDRQGQFDTQYF. V and J are TRBV25-1 and TRBJ2-3; D possibly corresponds to TRBD1 (5 bases). V lost 4 bases to trimming and J lost 6 bases, with 20 bases between them. Germline CDR1 MGHDK, CDR2 SYGVNS. The CDR3 runs 16 residues.

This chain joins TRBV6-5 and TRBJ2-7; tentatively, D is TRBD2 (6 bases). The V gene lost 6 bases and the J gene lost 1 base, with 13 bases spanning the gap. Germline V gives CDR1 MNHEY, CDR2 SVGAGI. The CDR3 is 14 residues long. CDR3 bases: TGTGCCAGCAGCGGTTCTAGCGTATCCTACGAGCAGTACTTC. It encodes CASSGSSVSYEQYF.

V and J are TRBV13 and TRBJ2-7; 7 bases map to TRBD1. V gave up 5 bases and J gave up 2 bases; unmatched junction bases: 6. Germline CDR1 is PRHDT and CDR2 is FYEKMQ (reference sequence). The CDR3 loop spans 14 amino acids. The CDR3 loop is CASSLDRVPYEQYF. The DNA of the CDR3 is TGTGCCAGCAGCCTAGACAGGGTGCCCTACGAGCAGTACTTC.

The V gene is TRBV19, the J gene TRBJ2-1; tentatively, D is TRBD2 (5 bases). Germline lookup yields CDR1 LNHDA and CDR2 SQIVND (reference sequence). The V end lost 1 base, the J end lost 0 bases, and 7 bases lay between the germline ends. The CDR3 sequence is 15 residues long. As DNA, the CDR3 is TGTGCCAGTAGTATAGTCGGGATCTCCTACAATGAGCAGTTCTTC. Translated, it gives CASSIVGISYNEQFF.

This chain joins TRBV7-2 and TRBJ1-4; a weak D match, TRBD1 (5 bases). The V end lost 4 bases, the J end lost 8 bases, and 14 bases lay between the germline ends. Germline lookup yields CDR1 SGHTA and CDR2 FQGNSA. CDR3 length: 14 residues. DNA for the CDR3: TGTGCCAGCAGCTGGAGGGACGGGGGGGAAAAACTGTTTTTT. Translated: CASSWRDGGEKLFF.

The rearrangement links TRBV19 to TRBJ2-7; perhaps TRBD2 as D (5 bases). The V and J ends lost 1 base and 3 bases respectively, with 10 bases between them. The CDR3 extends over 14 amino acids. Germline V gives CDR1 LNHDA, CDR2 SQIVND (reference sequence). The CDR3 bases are TGTGCCAGTAGTATAGGAAGGGAGATCTACGAGCAGTACTTC. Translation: CASSIGREIYEQYF.

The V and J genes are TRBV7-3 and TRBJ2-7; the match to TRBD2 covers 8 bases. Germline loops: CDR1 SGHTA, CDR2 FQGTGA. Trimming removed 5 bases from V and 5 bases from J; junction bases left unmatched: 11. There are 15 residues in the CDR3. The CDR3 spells CASSPPGTSIHEQYF. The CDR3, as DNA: TGTGCCAGCAGCCCGCCCGGGACTAGTATCCACGAGCAGTACTTC.

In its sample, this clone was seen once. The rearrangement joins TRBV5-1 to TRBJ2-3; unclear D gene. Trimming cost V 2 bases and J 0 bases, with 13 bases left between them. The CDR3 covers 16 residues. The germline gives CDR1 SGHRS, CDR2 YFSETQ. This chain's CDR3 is CASSLGGEYSTDTQYF. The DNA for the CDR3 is TGCGCCAGCAGCTTAGGCGGTGAATACAGCACAGATACGCAGTATTTT.

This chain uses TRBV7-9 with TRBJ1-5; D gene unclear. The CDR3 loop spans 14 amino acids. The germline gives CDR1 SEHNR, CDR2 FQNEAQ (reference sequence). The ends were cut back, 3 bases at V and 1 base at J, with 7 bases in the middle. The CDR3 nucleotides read TGTGCCAGCAGCTTGAGCCAAAGCAATCAGCCCCAGCATTTT. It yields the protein CASSLSQSNQPQHF. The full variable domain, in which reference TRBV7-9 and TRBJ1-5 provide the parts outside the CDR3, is DTGVSQNPRHKITKRGQNVTFRCDPISEHNRLYWYRQTLGQGPEFLTYFQNEAQLEKSRLLSDRFSAERPKGSFSTLEIQRTEQGDSAMYLCASSLSQSNQPQHFGDGTRLSIL.

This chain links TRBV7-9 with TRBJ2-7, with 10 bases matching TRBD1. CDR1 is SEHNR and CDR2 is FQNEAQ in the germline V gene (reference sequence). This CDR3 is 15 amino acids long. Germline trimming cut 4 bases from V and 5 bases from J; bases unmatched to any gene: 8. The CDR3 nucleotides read TGTGCCAGCAGCTCCCAGGGACAGGGGCCTCACGAGCAGTACTTC. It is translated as CASSSQGQGPHEQYF.

CDR3 DNA sequence: TGTGCCAGCAGCGTATCCCCCGGGCTAGCGGGAGGGGCTAGCACAGATACGCAGTATTTT. Translation: CASSVSPGLAGGASTDTQYF. V usage is TRBV9 and J usage is TRBJ2-3; 12 bases agree with TRBD2. The germline V gene encodes CDR1 SGDLS and CDR2 YYNGEE. Germline trimming cut 1 base from V and 0 bases from J; bases unmatched to any gene: 12. The CDR3 extends over 20 amino acids.

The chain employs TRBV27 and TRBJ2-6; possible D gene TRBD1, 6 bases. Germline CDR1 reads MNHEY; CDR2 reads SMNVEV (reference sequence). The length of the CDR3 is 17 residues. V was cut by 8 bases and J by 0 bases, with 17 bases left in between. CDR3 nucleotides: TGTGCCAGCCATGAGGGCCAGGGGTTCTCTGGGGCCAACGTCCTGACTTTC. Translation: CASHEGQGFSGANVLTF.

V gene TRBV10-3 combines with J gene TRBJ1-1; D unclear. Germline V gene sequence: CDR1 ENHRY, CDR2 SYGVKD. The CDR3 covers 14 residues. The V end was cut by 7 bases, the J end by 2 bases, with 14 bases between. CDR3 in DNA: TGTGCCATCAATAAAGCAGAGGGTAACACTGAAGCTTTCTTT. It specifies CAINKAEGNTEAFF.

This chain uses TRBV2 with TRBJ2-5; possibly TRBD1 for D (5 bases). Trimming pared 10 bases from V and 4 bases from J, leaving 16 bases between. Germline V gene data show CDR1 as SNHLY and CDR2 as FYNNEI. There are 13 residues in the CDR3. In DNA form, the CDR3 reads TGTGCCATCTCCAGGGTCTGGGGAGAGACCCAGTACTTC. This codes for CAISRVWGETQYF.

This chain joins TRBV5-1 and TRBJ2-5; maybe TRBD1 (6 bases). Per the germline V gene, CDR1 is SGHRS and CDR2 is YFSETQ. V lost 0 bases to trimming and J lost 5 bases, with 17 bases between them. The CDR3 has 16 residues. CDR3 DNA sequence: TGCGCCAGCAGCTTGGCCCCGGGACACGGGACGGAGACCCAGTACTTC. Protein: CASSLAPGHGTETQYF.

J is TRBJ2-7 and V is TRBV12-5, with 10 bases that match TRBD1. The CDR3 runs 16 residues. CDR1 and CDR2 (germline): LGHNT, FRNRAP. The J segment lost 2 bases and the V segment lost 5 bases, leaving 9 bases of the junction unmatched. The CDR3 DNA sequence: TGTGCTAGTGGTGGGGACAGGGGCGTTCACGCCTACGAGCAGTACTTC. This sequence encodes CASGGDRGVHAYEQYF.

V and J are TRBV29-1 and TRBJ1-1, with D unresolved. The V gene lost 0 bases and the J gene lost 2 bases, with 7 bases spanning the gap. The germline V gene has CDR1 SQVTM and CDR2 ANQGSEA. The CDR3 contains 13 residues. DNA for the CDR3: TGCAGCGTTGAAGACAGACTAAACACTGAAGCTTTCTTT. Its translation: CSVEDRLNTEAFF.

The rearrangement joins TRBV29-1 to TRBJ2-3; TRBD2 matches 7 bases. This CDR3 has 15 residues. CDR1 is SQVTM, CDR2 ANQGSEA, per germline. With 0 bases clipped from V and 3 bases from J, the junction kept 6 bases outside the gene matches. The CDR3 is CSVEDAGLRTDTQYF. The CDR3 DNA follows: TGCAGCGTTGAAGATGCGGGACTACGAACAGATACGCAGTATTTT.

The CDR3 loop reads CASSQKGTKYPSYYEQYF. The DNA for the CDR3 is TGCGCCAGCAGTCAAAAGGGGACTAAGTACCCTTCATACTACGAGCAGTACTTC. This chain connects TRBV23-1 to TRBJ2-7; 7 nucleotides line up with TRBD2. TRBV23-1 is labeled an ORF, and its function is uncertain. The CDR3 loop spans 18 amino acids. J was trimmed by 3 bases and V by 2 bases; bases with no gene match: 16.

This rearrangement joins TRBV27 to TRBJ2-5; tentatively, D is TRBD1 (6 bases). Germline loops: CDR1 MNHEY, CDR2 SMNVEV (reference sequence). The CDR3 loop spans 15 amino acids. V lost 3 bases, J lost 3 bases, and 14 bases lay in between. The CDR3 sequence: CASSLGALLKETQYF. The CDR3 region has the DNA TGTGCCAGCAGTTTGGGGGCGTTATTAAAAGAGACCCAGTACTTC.

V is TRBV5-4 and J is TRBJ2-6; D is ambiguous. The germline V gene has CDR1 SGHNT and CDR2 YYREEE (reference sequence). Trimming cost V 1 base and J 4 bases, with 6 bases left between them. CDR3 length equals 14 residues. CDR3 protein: CASSLSRGANVLTF. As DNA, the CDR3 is TGTGCCAGCAGCTTGTCCAGGGGGGCCAACGTCCTGACTTTC.

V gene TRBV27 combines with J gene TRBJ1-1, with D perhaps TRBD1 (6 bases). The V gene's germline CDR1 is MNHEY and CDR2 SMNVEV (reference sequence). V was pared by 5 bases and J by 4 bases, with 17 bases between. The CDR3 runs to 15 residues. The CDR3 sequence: CASSPLRDTSTEAFF. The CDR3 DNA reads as TGTGCCAGCAGTCCCCTCCGGGACACTTCCACTGAAGCTTTCTTT.

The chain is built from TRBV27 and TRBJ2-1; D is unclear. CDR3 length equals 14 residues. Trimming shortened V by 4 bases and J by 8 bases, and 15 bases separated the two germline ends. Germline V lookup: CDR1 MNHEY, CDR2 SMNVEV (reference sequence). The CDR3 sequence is CASSSKSVAHEQFF. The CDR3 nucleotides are TGTGCCAGCAGTTCGAAATCGGTAGCACATGAGCAGTTCTTC.

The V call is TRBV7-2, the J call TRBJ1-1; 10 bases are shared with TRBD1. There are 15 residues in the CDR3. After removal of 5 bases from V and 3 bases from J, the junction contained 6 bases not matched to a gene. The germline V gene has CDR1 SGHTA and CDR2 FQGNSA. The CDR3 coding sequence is TGTGCCAGCAGCACTCGGACAGGGGGAGACACTGAAGCTTTCTTT. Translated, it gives CASSTRTGGDTEAFF.

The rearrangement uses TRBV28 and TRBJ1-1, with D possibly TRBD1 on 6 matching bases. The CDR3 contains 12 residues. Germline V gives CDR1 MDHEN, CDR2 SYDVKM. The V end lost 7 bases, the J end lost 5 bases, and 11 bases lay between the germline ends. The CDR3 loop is CASTLGGTEAFF. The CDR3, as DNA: TGTGCCAGCACCTTAGGGGGAACTGAAGCTTTCTTT. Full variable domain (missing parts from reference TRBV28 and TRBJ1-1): DVKVTQSSRYLVKRTGEKVFLECVQDMDHENMFWYRQDPGLGLRLIYFSYDVKMKEKGDIPEGYSVSREKKERFSLILESASTNQTSMYLCASTLGGTEAFFGQGTRLTVV.

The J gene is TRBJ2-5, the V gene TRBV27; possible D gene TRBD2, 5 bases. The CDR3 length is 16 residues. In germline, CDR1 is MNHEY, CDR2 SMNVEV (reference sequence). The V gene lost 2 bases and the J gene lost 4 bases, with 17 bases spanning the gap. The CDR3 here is CASSLGLGRLGETQYF. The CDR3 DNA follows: TGTGCCAGCAGTTTAGGCCTGGGGAGACTCGGAGAGACCCAGTACTTC.

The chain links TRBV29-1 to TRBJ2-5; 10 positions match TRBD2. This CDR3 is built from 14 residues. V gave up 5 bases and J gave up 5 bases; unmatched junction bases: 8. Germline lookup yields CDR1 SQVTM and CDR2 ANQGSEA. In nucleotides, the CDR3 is TGCAGCGTTTCACAAGCGGGAGGGCTGGAGACCCAGTACTTC. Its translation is CSVSQAGGLETQYF.

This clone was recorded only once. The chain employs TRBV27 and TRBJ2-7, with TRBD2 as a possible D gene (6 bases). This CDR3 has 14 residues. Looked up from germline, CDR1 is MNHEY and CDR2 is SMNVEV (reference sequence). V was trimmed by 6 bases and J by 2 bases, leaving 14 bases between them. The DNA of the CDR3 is TGTGCCAGCAGACTACGGGAGAGGACCTACGAGCAGTACTTC. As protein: CASRLRERTYEQYF.

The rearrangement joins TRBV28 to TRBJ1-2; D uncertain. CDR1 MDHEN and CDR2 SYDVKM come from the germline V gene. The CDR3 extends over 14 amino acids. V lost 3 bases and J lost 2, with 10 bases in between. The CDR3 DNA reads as TGTGCCAGCAGTTTCCCCGGGGAGAACTATGGCTACACCTTC. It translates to CASSFPGENYGYTF.

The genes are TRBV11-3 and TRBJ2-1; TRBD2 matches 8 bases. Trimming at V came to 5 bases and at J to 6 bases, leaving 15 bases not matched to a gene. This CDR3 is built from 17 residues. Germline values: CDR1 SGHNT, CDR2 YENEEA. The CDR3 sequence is CASSLTPQREIINEQFF. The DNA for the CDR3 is TGTGCCAGCAGCCTAACTCCCCAGCGGGAGATTATCAATGAGCAGTTCTTC.

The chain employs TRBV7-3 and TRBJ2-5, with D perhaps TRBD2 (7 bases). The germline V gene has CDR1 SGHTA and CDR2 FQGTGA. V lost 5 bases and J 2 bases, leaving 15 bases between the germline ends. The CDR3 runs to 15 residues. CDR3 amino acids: CASSPLGGGQETQYF. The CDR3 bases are TGTGCCAGCAGCCCCTTAGGGGGAGGGCAAGAGACCCAGTACTTC.